The 31 T cell receptor beta chains below all came from one sample that was sequenced in a study of Graves' ophthalmopathy and Graves' hyperthyroidism. TCR beta CDR3 regions were amplified from RNA transcripts. An initial RT-PCR round employing HTBI primers preceded a second-round multiplex PCR. TCRdb ran MiXCR on the multiplex PCR reads and lists one entry per CDR3 protein. The sample lists approximately 160,000 distinct CDR3 sequences, over 35% occurring once. Material: peripheral blood. The source of these receptors is a woman aged 40 to 49 with Graves' ophthalmopathy.

The chain is built from TRBV6-1 and TRBJ1-5, with D possibly being TRBD1 (5 bases). V shed 5 bases and J shed 3 bases, with 20 bases lying between them. The CDR3 totals 17 residues. The germline CDR1 and CDR2 sequences are MNHNS and SASEGT. CDR3 DNA sequence: TGTGCCAGCAGTCCCCGGTCAGGGCGCGGGTACAATCAGCCCCAGCATTTT. This encodes CASSPRSGRGYNQPQHF.

This clonotype was observed at least ten times. The chain carries TRBV28 and TRBJ2-5, with 14 bases lining up with TRBD2. CDR3 length equals 16 residues. The V and J ends lost 5 bases and 5 bases, in that order; junction bases with no gene match: 7. Germline CDR1 MDHEN, CDR2 SYDVKM. The DNA of the CDR3 is TGTGCCAGCAGTCAACGGACTAGCGGGAGGTGGGAGACCCAGTACTTC. This encodes CASSQRTSGRWETQYF.

The chain recombines TRBV30 with TRBJ2-5; no clear D. The CDR3 is 13 amino acids. The V end was cut by 2 bases, the J end by 6 bases, with 13 bases between. CDR1 and CDR2 from the germline V gene are GTSNPN and SVGIG (reference sequence). In DNA form, the CDR3 reads TGTGCCTGGAGTACCTTAGGGCAACAGACCCAGTACTTC. This codes for CAWSTLGQQTQYF.

The chain carries TRBV6-1 and TRBJ1-5; no clear D. Deletions cut 5 bases from V and 7 bases from J, with 12 bases between. The CDR3 has 13 amino acids. In germline, CDR1 is MNHNS, CDR2 SASEGT. CDR3 in DNA: TGTGCCAGCAGTAGGGTTGTCGGGCAGCCCCAGCATTTT. Protein: CASSRVVGQPQHF.

The table lists this clonotype with many counts. The gene calls are TRBV6-5 and TRBJ1-5; no clear D. V lost 4 bases and J 4 bases, leaving 5 bases between the germline ends. This CDR3 spans 12 amino acids. The germline CDR1 and CDR2 sequences are MNHEY and SVGAGI. The CDR3: CASSSPNQPQHF. The CDR3 DNA reads as TGTGCCAGCAGTTCTCCAAATCAGCCCCAGCATTTT.

This clonotype was seen repeatedly, ten times or more. The CDR3 coding sequence is TGTGCCAGCAGTGTCGGACAGCATGGCTACACCTTC. Translated, it gives CASSVGQHGYTF. J is TRBJ1-2 and V is TRBV6-1; tentative D call: TRBD1 (6 bases). CDR3 length: 12 amino acids. Trimming shortened V by 4 bases and J by 6 bases, and 9 bases separated the two germline ends. Per germline, CDR1 MNHNS and CDR2 SASEGT.

Only one count was recorded for this clonotype. This chain uses TRBV6-2 or TRBV6-3 with TRBJ1-2, with D uncertain. Trimming stripped 3 bases from V and 8 bases from J, with 13 bases between. The germline V gene has CDR1 MNHEY and CDR2 SVGEGT. This CDR3 region has 13 residues. The CDR3 region has the DNA TGTGCCAGCAGTTATTCTGGCAGTTTGGGCTACACCTTC. This translates into CASSYSGSLGYTF.

The V and J genes are TRBV20-1 and TRBJ1-1; 8 positions match TRBD1. CDR3 length equals 16 residues. The germline V gene encodes CDR1 DFQATT and CDR2 SNEGSKA (reference sequence). The junction had 7 bases not matched to a gene; V was cut back by 0 bases and J by 1 base. Here the CDR3 reads CSARDYAGGSNTEAFF. The CDR3 nucleotides are TGCAGTGCTAGAGATTACGCAGGGGGCTCGAACACTGAAGCTTTCTTT.

As concerns this clonotype: A much larger clone differs by one base, so this may be a read error. V usage is TRBV29-1 and J usage is TRBJ1-1, with D perhaps TRBD1 (5 bases). Germline V gene lookup returns CDR1 SQVTM and CDR2 ANQGSEA. V was trimmed by 1 base and J by 11 bases, leaving 20 bases between them. The CDR3 spans 14 residues. The CDR3 DNA follows: TGCAGCGTTGAAGCGGTACAGGTGGCTGGAGGCGCTTTCTTT. Amino acids: CSVEAVQVAGGAFF. The entire variable domain, with the rest obtained from reference TRBV29-1 and TRBJ1-1, is as follows: SAVISQKPSRDICQRGTSLTIQCQVDSQVTMMFWYRQQPGQSLTLIATANQGSEATYESGFVIDKFPISRPNLTFSTLTVSNMSPEDSSIYLCSVEAVQVAGGAFFGQGTRLTVV.

This clonotype has more than one count but fewer than ten. The chain recombines TRBV7-9 with TRBJ2-7; perhaps TRBD1 as D (6 bases). This CDR3 is 14 amino acids long. The V gene lost 5 bases and the J gene lost 3 bases, with 14 bases spanning the gap. From germline, CDR1 is SEHNR and CDR2 FQNEAQ (reference sequence). This CDR3 is CASSHRDKNYEQYF. DNA for the CDR3: TGTGCCAGCAGCCACCGGGACAAAAACTACGAGCAGTACTTC. The variable domain in full, with the rest retrieved from reference TRBV7-9 and TRBJ2-7, is DTGVSQNPRHKITKRGQNVTFRCDPISEHNRLYWYRQTLGQGPEFLTYFQNEAQLEKSRLLSDRFSAERPKGSFSTLEIQRTEQGDSAMYLCASSHRDKNYEQYFGPGTRLTVT.

Ten or more counts support this clonotype. J is TRBJ2-2 and V is TRBV6-1; D ambiguous. V was pared by 8 bases and J by 6 bases, with 19 bases between. The CDR3 covers 15 residues. Germline CDR1 is MNHNS and CDR2 is SASEGT. CDR3 nucleotides: TGTGCCAGCTCTCAGACGATCGGCGGCCCCGGGGAGCTGTTTTTT. It encodes CASSQTIGGPGELFF.

The V and J genes are TRBV6-1 and TRBJ1-1; D unclear. CDR3 length: 12 amino acids. Trimming took off 6 bases at V and 5 bases at J, with 10 bases between the two ends. Germline loops: CDR1 MNHNS, CDR2 SASEGT. The DNA of the CDR3 is TGTGCCAGCAGGCGGGCAGGAACTGAAGCTTTCTTT. It encodes CASRRAGTEAFF.

This clonotype was counted many times. This CDR3 fails to terminate in the conserved phenylalanine or tryptophan, so it likely reflects a read error. The chain is built from TRBV19 and TRBJ1-3, with 7 bases matching TRBD1. The CDR3 loop spans 16 amino acids. The germline V gene encodes CDR1 LNHDA and CDR2 SQIVND (reference sequence). Losses at the gene ends were 11 bases for V and 0 bases for J; bases not matched to a gene: 13. CDR3 in amino acids: CAGKPGQRISGNTIYS. CDR3 in DNA: TGTGCCGGTAAACCGGGACAGCGCATCTCTGGAAACACCATATATTCT.

This clonotype was picked up many times. This rearrangement joins TRBV19 to TRBJ2-7; possible D gene TRBD2, 5 bases. Looked up from germline, CDR1 is LNHDA and CDR2 is SQIVND (reference sequence). This CDR3 spans 13 amino acids. Trimming removed 0 bases at V and 3 bases at J, with 6 bases between. The CDR3 loop is CASSIDRGYEQYF. The CDR3 nucleotides read TGTGCCAGTAGTATAGATCGGGGCTACGAGCAGTACTTC.

This clonotype was seen at least ten times. The chain is built from TRBV12-3 or TRBV12-4 and TRBJ1-5, with D perhaps TRBD1 (5 bases). The CDR3 is 14 amino acids. V was trimmed by 1 base and J by 7 bases, leaving 11 bases between them. Here the CDR3 reads CASSLGGGWQPQHF. CDR3 DNA sequence: TGTGCCAGCAGTTTAGGGGGGGGGTGGCAGCCCCAGCATTTT.

In its sample, this clonotype was seen a few times. The chain links TRBV6-2 or TRBV6-3 to TRBJ1-5; 7 nucleotides match TRBD1. Germline CDR1 and CDR2: MNHEY and SVGEGT. The CDR3 is 16 amino acids. The V and J ends lost 5 bases and 4 bases, in that order; junction bases with no gene match: 11. CDR3 region: CASSHRTDRANQPQHF. The CDR3 nucleotides are TGTGCCAGCAGTCACCGAACCGACAGGGCGAATCAGCCCCAGCATTTT.

The chain links TRBV20-1 to TRBJ2-2; TRBD2 matches at 13 bases. Germline V lookup: CDR1 DFQATT, CDR2 SNEGSKA (reference sequence). The V gene end was trimmed by 4 bases and the J gene end by 8 bases; junction bases not matched to a gene: 13. The CDR3 covers 17 residues. The CDR3 region has the DNA TGCAGTGCTACCCCCCCGGGACTAGCGGGACTTGGGGGGGAGCTGTTTTTT. Amino acids: CSATPPGLAGLGGELFF.

The V and J genes are TRBV20-1 and TRBJ1-1; D remains unclear. With 0 bases removed from V and 5 bases from J, the gap between germline ends came to 13 bases. Germline V CDR1 and CDR2: DFQATT, SNEGSKA (reference sequence). The length of the CDR3 is 14 residues. CDR3: CSAREEVRWTEAFF. CDR3 nucleotides: TGCAGTGCTAGAGAGGAGGTGAGATGGACTGAAGCTTTCTTT.

This clonotype was recorded at least ten times. The chain carries TRBV6-1 and TRBJ1-1; D gene ambiguous. Germline CDR1 and CDR2: MNHNS and SASEGT. Trimming left V 0 bases short and J 4 bases short, with 18 bases between. CDR3 length: 17 residues. CDR3 protein: CASSEAILDLRGTEAFF. CDR3 nucleotide sequence: TGTGCCAGCAGTGAAGCAATTCTGGACCTTCGAGGCACTGAAGCTTTCTTT.

This clonotype was seen a single time. The CDR3 DNA reads TGTGCCAGCAGTTTAAAGGGGGGGAGGGCTCAGCCCCAGCATTTT. As protein: CASSLKGGRAQPQHF. V gene TRBV27 combines with J gene TRBJ1-5; tentative D call: TRBD1 (6 bases). CDR3 length: 15 amino acids. Germline V gene data show CDR1 as MNHEY and CDR2 as SMNVEV (reference sequence). Trimming removed 2 bases from V and 6 bases from J, with 14 bases in between.

This clonotype was found a few times. The rearrangement uses TRBV28 and TRBJ2-5, with 7 bases lining up with TRBD1. Unmatched junction bases numbered 5, after V lost 5 bases and J lost 2 bases. Per the germline V gene, CDR1 is MDHEN and CDR2 is SYDVKM. This CDR3 is built from 14 residues. The CDR3, as DNA: TGTGCCAGCAGTCGGTCAGGGGGACAAGAGACCCAGTACTTC. Translation gives CASSRSGGQETQYF.

This clonotype has just a few counts. The rearrangement joins TRBV6-2 or TRBV6-3 to TRBJ1-5; TRBD1 aligns across 11 bases. The germline gives CDR1 MNHEY, CDR2 SVGEGT. The CDR3 loop spans 19 amino acids. J lost 6 bases, V lost 0 bases, and 13 bases had no gene match. CDR3 protein: CASSYSWTGGRVISQPQHF. The CDR3 region has the DNA TGTGCCAGCAGTTACTCGTGGACAGGGGGCCGGGTGATTAGTCAGCCCCAGCATTTT.

This chain connects TRBV11-2 to TRBJ2-6, with TRBD1 identical over 7 bases. CDR1 is SGHAT, CDR2 FQNNGV, per germline. The CDR3 length is 17 residues. V gave up 5 bases and J gave up 0 bases; unmatched junction bases: 7. In DNA form, the CDR3 reads TGTGCCAGCAGCCCCACCTCAGGGGGCTCTGGGGCCAACGTCCTGACTTTC. It specifies CASSPTSGGSGANVLTF.

This clonotype was observed at least ten times. This sequence joins TRBV14 and TRBJ1-2, with D maybe TRBD1 (5 bases). This CDR3 region has 13 residues. Germline loops: CDR1 SGHDN, CDR2 FVKESK. V was cut by 4 bases and J by 8 bases, with 14 bases left in between. The CDR3 protein is CASSRAGAWGYTF. The CDR3 DNA follows: TGTGCCAGCAGCCGAGCCGGGGCGTGGGGCTACACCTTC.

This clonotype has at least ten counts. The V gene is TRBV5-8, the J gene TRBJ1-3; D uncertain. The CDR3 runs 15 residues. The germline gives CDR1 SGHTS, CDR2 YDEGEE. V was cut by 0 bases and J by 2 bases, with 9 bases left in between. CDR3 region: CASSLAGVTGNTIYF. DNA for the CDR3: TGTGCCAGCAGCTTGGCGGGAGTCACTGGAAACACCATATATTTT.

The rearrangement uses TRBV28 and TRBJ2-7; 13 nucleotides agree with TRBD2. V was clipped by 5 bases and J by 4 bases; unmatched bases: 8. Germline-derived CDR1 and CDR2 are MDHEN and SYDVKM. This CDR3 spans 16 amino acids. In DNA, the CDR3 is TGTGCCAGCAGTCCATGGACTAGCGGGAGCGCTTACGAGCAGTACTTC. The encoded protein is CASSPWTSGSAYEQYF.

This chain links TRBV6-2 or TRBV6-3 with TRBJ2-2, with D uncertain. The CDR3 totals 16 residues. V dropped 5 bases and J dropped 7 bases, with 20 bases sitting between them. Germline V gene lookup returns CDR1 MNHEY and CDR2 SVGEGT. CDR3 nucleotide sequence: TGTGCCAGCAGTCCGACGGGCAGAGTGGGTCTCGGGGAGCTGTTTTTT. This encodes CASSPTGRVGLGELFF.

Ten or more counts support this clonotype. The chain uses TRBV11-2 and TRBJ2-7; either TRBD1 or TRBD2 may supply D (5 bases each). The CDR3 is 14 residues long. V dropped 5 bases and J dropped 6 bases, with 17 bases sitting between them. CDR1 is SGHAT and CDR2 is FQNNGV in the germline V gene. The CDR3 spells CASSVERGLFEQYF. Here the CDR3 DNA reads TGTGCCAGCAGCGTCGAGAGGGGTCTTTTCGAGCAGTACTTC.

The table lists this clonotype with many counts. The CDR3, as DNA: TGTGCCAGTAGCGACCAGGGCGGCAATCAGCCCCAGCATTTT. Its protein product is CASSDQGGNQPQHF. The chain combines TRBV19 with TRBJ1-5; TRBD1 is a possible D gene (5 bases). Germline V gene data show CDR1 as LNHDA and CDR2 as SQIVND (reference sequence). The CDR3 loop spans 14 amino acids. V was cut by 6 bases and J by 2 bases, with 11 bases left in between.

The V gene is TRBV5-1, the J gene TRBJ2-7; TRBD2 matches 8 bases. The germline V gene has CDR1 SGHRS and CDR2 YFSETQ. After removal of 5 bases from V and 5 bases from J, the junction contained 3 bases not matched to a gene. CDR3 length equals 12 residues. The CDR3, as DNA: TGCGCCAGCAGGGCGGGAGGTGACGAGCAGTACTTC. This gives the protein CASRAGGDEQYF.

This clonotype was seen many times. V gene TRBV20-1 combines with J gene TRBJ2-7; 9 bases agree with TRBD1. The CDR3 is 15 amino acids. The V gene's germline CDR1 is DFQATT and CDR2 SNEGSKA (reference sequence). V was clipped by 1 base and J by 0 bases; unmatched bases: 4. The CDR3 protein is CSARVPQGASYEQYF. The CDR3 nucleotides read TGCAGTGCTAGAGTCCCACAGGGGGCCTCCTACGAGCAGTACTTC.